This T cell receptor (beta chain) was retrieved from a study of identical twins. TCRdb used MiXCR to reprocess the 5' RACE reads, holding one entry per CDR3 protein. The sample lists approximately 190,000 distinct CDR3 sequences; roughly 15% were seen once. The study's findings and limits: Insertion counts were lower in abundant cord blood beta clonotypes, a trend that memory repertoires did not show.

With respect to this clonotype: Its antigen is as yet unknown.

V was cut by 3 bases and J by 7 bases, with 11 bases left in between. This CDR3 has 12 amino acids. Germline V gives CDR1 SGHDT, CDR2 YYEEEE. The same specimen was also included in a second study, on T cells expressing NK-cell markers. That paper states: The TCR beta repertoires originated in sorted CD3+CD56+NKG2C+, CD3+CD56+NKG2C- and CD3+CD56-NKG2C+ T cells. An anti-gamma-delta TCR antibody restricted sorting to alpha-beta TCR T cells in several experiments. For six donors, the dominant NKG2C+ clonotypes made up about 1.0-7.5% of their CD8+ T cells.

The V and J genes are TRBV5-6 and TRBJ2-7; D is ambiguous. This sequence originates from a woman between 18 and 29 years old in good health. The sample comprised CD8+ T cells sorted from blood. The CDR3 protein is CASSWANGEQYF. The CDR3 nucleotides read TGTGCCAGCAGCTGGGCGAATGGTGAGCAGTACTTC.